Sequencing of this T cell receptor (beta chain) was carried out in a study of shared clonotypes between healthy human individuals. Whole-study context: The donor group consisted of two women and three men, aged 18 to 49.

Source study methods: Filtering differed since immunoSEQ provided only junctions, with no quality scores. The table came from immunoSEQ multiplex PCR; TCRdb's copy has only in-frame clones and leaves some out. The DNA gave D and trimming, while V, J and clone size come from that table. Among about 490,000 clones, around 80% were seen once, and the ten largest hold roughly 13%. The germline CDR1 and CDR2 sequences are SEHNR and FQNEAQ (reference sequence). Trimming took 4 bases from V and 10 from J; bases not matched to a gene: 7. The CDR3 length is 14 residues. Input material: PBMCs. This TCR was sampled from a woman in her forties in good health. Some clones in this sample may be carry-over from other donors' samples. The V gene is TRBV7-9, the J gene TRBJ2-1, with 10 nucleotides matching TRBD2. The DNA for the CDR3 is TGTGCCAGCAGCTCCTCCGGGACTAGCGCAGAGCAGTTCTTC. Its protein is CASSSSGTSAEQFF.